The rows below give T cell receptor beta chains drawn from one sample of a study of blood T cells in healthy people across ages. Using its own MiXCR run on the 5' RACE reads, TCRdb lists one record per CDR3 protein. The sample yields 650,000 to 700,000 distinct CDR3 sequences, 40% to 65% seen once. Sequenced: blood. These receptors came from an elderly woman in good health. Both conserved end residues are part of each CDR3. Some rows have no size entry. The others give once, few or many, or a class for an expanded clone.

>TRBV12-3/TRBV12-4|.|TRBJ2-3|14
CASTTGTGWDTQYF
>TRBV6-5|many|TRBJ1-1|13
CASTLGGNTEAFF
>TRBV2|.|TRBJ1-2|13
CASNSWTGDGYTF
>TRBV6-1|.|TRBJ1-6|15
CASKIEGQANSPLHF
>TRBV12-3/TRBV12-4|.|TRBJ2-7|13
CASGSGTSYEQYF
>TRBV6-4|.|TRBJ2-1|16
CASSATSGGAGDEQFF
>TRBV7-2|many|TRBJ2-2|16
CASSLIGGAWSGELFF
>TRBV12-3/TRBV12-4|.|TRBJ2-1|16
CASSLSPSGGGNEQFF
>TRBV27|.|TRBJ2-1|14
CASSPDREYNEQFF
>TRBV28|few|TRBJ1-1|18
CASSPRGRTGVRNTEAFF
>TRBV27|many|TRBJ2-7|14
CASSLSPGNYEQYF
>TRBV20-1|many|TRBJ2-5|15
CSARADAAASETQYF
>TRBV3-1|.|TRBJ2-2|16
CASSQGEARNTGELFF
>TRBV29-1|many|TRBJ2-1|16
CSVEDRGRGIPNEQFF
>TRBV12-3/TRBV12-4|once|TRBJ1-1|14
CASRGQGLGAEAFF
>TRBV5-1|.|TRBJ2-3|15
CTSTKDLAGEDTQYF
>TRBV2|.|TRBJ1-1|16
CASSDGDIKLLTEAFF
>TRBV28|many|TRBJ2-1|15
CASSLGGRTYNEQFF
>TRBV5-1|.|TRBJ2-5|17
CASSIGQGRPWQETQYF
>TRBV18|many|TRBJ2-1|16
CASQPTREGRANEQFF
>TRBV3-1|many|TRBJ2-6|15
CASRTEGLRANVLTF
>TRBV5-1|many|TRBJ2-3|15
CASSFGGQGGDTQYF
>TRBV9|.|.|15
CASSPWGTGGSEQYF
>TRBV5-1|.|TRBJ1-1|13
CASSLGFDTEAFF